The next 9 T cell receptor beta chains were all read from a single sample in a study of cytomegalovirus exposure and HLA in healthy donors. The PCR had 60 Vbeta and 13 Jbeta primers. Clones were read by immunoSEQ multiplex PCR, and TCRdb kept only the in-frame ones, dropping some. The table lists 85,000 to 100,000 clones, roughly nine tenths of them singletons. Sequences were obtained from PBMCs. The origin of the receptors is a man aged 25 to 40 in good health and CMV-seropositive.

The chain couples TRBV27 to TRBJ2-7, with D possibly TRBD2 on 6 matching bases. Germline values: CDR1 MNHEY, CDR2 SMNVEV (reference sequence). The CDR3 runs to 13 residues. Trimming took 4 bases from V and 3 from J, leaving 10 bases between them. This CDR3 reads CASSWGVFYEQYF. The CDR3 DNA is TGTGCCAGCAGTTGGGGGGTTTTCTACGAGCAGTACTTC.

A few counts support this clone. The rearrangement links TRBV28 to TRBJ1-4; TRBD1 is a possible D gene (6 bases). Trimming shortened V by 2 bases and J by 7 bases, and 11 bases separated the two germline ends. CDR1 and CDR2 (germline): MDHEN, SYDVKM. This CDR3 region has 14 residues. In nucleotides, the CDR3 is TGTGCCAGCAGTTTAAAACAGGGTGGTGAAAAACTGTTTTTT. Its protein product is CASSLKQGGEKLFF.

This chain connects TRBV30 to TRBJ2-5, with 7 positions matching TRBD2. V gave up 3 bases and J gave up 3 bases; unmatched junction bases: 4. CDR1 is GTSNPN and CDR2 is SVGIG in the germline V gene (reference sequence). This CDR3 spans 13 amino acids. The CDR3 loop reads CAWRFLAEETQYF. The CDR3 DNA sequence: TGTGCCTGGAGGTTTCTAGCGGAAGAGACCCAGTACTTC.

V is TRBV15 and J is TRBJ1-1, with TRBD1 identical over 9 bases. This CDR3 has 21 amino acids. From germline, CDR1 is LNHNV and CDR2 YYDKDF (reference sequence). V lost 0 bases to trimming and J lost 0 bases; unmatched junction nucleotides: 17. In DNA form, the CDR3 reads TGTGCCACCAGCAGAGATTTTGGGACAGGGAGGGACGTCGACTTGAACACTGAAGCTTTCTTT. Protein product: CATSRDFGTGRDVDLNTEAFF.

The gene calls are TRBV9 and TRBJ2-7; weak D call: TRBD1 (5 bases). V was clipped by 2 bases and J by 2 bases, with 17 bases between them. CDR3 length: 16 residues. In germline, CDR1 is SGDLS, CDR2 YYNGEE. The CDR3 nucleotides read TGTGCCAGCAGCGTTGGGGCTAACCCGGCCCCCTACGAGCAGTACTTC. Translated, it gives CASSVGANPAPYEQYF.

The chain carries TRBV28 and TRBJ2-7, with TRBD1 matching 9 bases. The CDR3 sequence is 15 residues long. J gave up 4 bases and V 3 bases, and 7 bases lay outside the gene matches. The germline V gene encodes CDR1 MDHEN and CDR2 SYDVKM. In nucleotides, the CDR3 is TGTGCCAGCAGTTTCTCGGGACAGGGACAGTACGAGCAGTACTTC. Translated: CASSFSGQGQYEQYF.

The chain employs TRBV29-1 and TRBJ2-3; weak D call: TRBD1 (5 bases). The CDR3 covers 14 residues. The V gene's germline CDR1 is SQVTM and CDR2 ANQGSEA. Trimming stripped 1 base from V and 0 bases from J, with 8 bases between. CDR3 sequence reads: CSVEGDSSTDTQYF. In DNA form, the CDR3 reads TGCAGCGTTGAAGGAGACAGCAGCACAGATACGCAGTATTTT.

The V gene is TRBV9, the J gene TRBJ1-1; D ambiguous. The CDR3 extends over 15 amino acids. Germline V CDR1 and CDR2: SGDLS, YYNGEE. V was trimmed by 4 bases and J by 0 bases, leaving 13 bases between them. The CDR3 region has the DNA TGTGCCAGCAGCTCAGCGGGGTATATGAACACTGAAGCTTTCTTT. It translates to CASSSAGYMNTEAFF.

This sequence joins TRBV5-4 and TRBJ2-2; 13 positions match TRBD2. The germline V gene has CDR1 SGHNT and CDR2 YYREEE (reference sequence). The CDR3 spans 15 residues. V lost 3 bases to trimming and J lost 7 bases; unmatched junction nucleotides: 3. The chain's CDR3 is CASSWTSGSGGELFF. The CDR3, as DNA: TGTGCCAGCAGCTGGACTAGCGGGAGCGGCGGGGAGCTGTTTTTT.